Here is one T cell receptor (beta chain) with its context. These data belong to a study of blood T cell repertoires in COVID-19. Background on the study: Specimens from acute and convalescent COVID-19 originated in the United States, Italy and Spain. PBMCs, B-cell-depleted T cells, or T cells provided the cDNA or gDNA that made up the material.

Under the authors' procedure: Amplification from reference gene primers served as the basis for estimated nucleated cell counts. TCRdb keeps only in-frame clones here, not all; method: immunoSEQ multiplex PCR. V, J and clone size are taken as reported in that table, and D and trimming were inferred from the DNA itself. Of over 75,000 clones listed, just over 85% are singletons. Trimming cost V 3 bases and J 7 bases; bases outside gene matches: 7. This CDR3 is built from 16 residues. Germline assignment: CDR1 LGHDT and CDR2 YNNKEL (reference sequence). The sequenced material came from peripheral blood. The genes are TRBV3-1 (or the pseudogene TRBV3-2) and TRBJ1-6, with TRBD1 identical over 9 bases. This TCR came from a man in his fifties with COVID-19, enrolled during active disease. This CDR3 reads CASSQGGQGRNSPLHF. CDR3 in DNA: TGTGCCAGCAGCCAGGGAGGACAGGGGCGGAATTCACCCCTCCACTTT.